The subject of this entry is one T cell receptor beta chain. Antigen: not known. A universal primer site was added by template switching, and unique molecular identifiers were carried by the cDNA. TCRdb passed the 5' RACE reads through MiXCR, listing each CDR3 protein once. This sample has some 1,700,000 distinct CDR3 sequences; 32% occur once, and the top ten carry less than 0.35%. This entry belongs to a study of identical twins. General observations from the study: Surplus twin overlap in beta out-of-frame sequences was less pronounced. Invariant MAIT and iNKT cells could partly confound zero-insertion analyses.

V dropped 10 bases and J dropped 1 base, with 13 bases sitting between them. Germline V gene sequence: CDR1 LNHDA, CDR2 SQIVND (reference sequence). The CDR3 runs to 13 residues. The sequenced sample consisted of cord blood. This chain joins TRBV19 and TRBJ1-1; D might be TRBD1 (6 bases). This TCR was recovered from a newborn girl in good health. CDR3: CATRGGANTEAFF. The CDR3 nucleotides are TGTGCCACCCGAGGGGGGGCGAACACTGAAGCTTTCTTT.